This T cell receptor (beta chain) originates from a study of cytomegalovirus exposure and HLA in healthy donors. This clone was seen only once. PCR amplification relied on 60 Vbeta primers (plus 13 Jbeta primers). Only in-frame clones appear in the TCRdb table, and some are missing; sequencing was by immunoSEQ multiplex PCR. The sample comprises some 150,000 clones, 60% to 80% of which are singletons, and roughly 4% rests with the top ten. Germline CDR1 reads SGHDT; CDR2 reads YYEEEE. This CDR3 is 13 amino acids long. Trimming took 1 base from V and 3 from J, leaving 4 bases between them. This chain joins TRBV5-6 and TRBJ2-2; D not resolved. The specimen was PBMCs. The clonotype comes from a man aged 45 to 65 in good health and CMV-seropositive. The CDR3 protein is CASSLRDTGELFF. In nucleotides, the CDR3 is TGTGCCAGCAGCTTGAGAGACACCGGGGAGCTGTTTTTT.